One and the same sample provided the 11 T cell receptor beta chains below, sequenced in a study of cytomegalovirus exposure and HLA in healthy donors. 60 Vbeta and 13 Jbeta primers were used in PCR. The assay was immunoSEQ multiplex PCR, and TCRdb's table has in-frame clones only and misses some. The data show roughly 130,000 clones, over 75% seen once. The sequenced sample was PBMCs. The receptors originated from a man between 25 and 39 years old in good health and CMV-seronegative.

This clone has more than one count but fewer than ten. The chain carries TRBV2 and TRBJ1-5, with D possibly matching TRBD1 (5 bases). The CDR3 has 13 residues. Germline V gives CDR1 SNHLY, CDR2 FYNNEI. Trimming removed 6 bases from V and 7 bases from J, with 13 bases in between. The CDR3 region is CASSVRGNQPQHF. In DNA, the CDR3 is TGTGCCAGCAGCGTTCGGGGGAACCAGCCCCAGCATTTT. Based on the CDR3 plus reference TRBV2 and TRBJ1-5, the full variable domain is EPEVTQTPSHQVTQMGQEVILRCVPISNHLYFYWYRQILGQKVEFLVSFYNNEISEKSEIFDDQFSVERPDGSNFTLKIRSTKLEDSAMYFCASSVRGNQPQHFGDGTRLSIL.

The genes are TRBV27 and TRBJ1-5; D is perhaps TRBD1 (5 bases). CDR3 size: 14 residues. V lost 3 bases, J lost 6 bases, and 12 bases lay in between. The germline V gene has CDR1 MNHEY and CDR2 SMNVEV (reference sequence). The DNA of the CDR3 is TGTGCCAGCAGTTTGGGTCCAGGGCGTCAGCCCCAGCATTTT. This gives the protein CASSLGPGRQPQHF.

The chain uses TRBV5-4 and TRBJ1-2, with 7 bases identical to TRBD1. Germline V CDR1 and CDR2: SGHNT, YYREEE (reference sequence). The V and J ends lost 0 bases and 2 bases, in that order; junction bases with no gene match: 1. The CDR3 totals 14 residues. Written as DNA, the CDR3 is TGTGCCAGCAGCTTGGGACAGGGCAACTATGGCTACACCTTC. Encoded protein: CASSLGQGNYGYTF.

CDR3 amino acids: CASSEPRGGGTPLHF. The DNA for the CDR3 is TGTGCCAGCAGTGAACCAAGGGGGGGAGGAACACCCCTCCACTTT. V and J are TRBV2 and TRBJ1-6; possible D gene TRBD1, 6 bases. Trimming took 2 bases from V and 11 from J, leaving 16 bases between them. The CDR3 contains 15 residues. Germline CDR1 reads SNHLY; CDR2 reads FYNNEI.

The rearrangement links TRBV5-4 to TRBJ2-1, with D possibly TRBD2 on 5 matching bases. Germline CDR1 is SGHNT and CDR2 is YYREEE (reference sequence). This CDR3 is built from 15 residues. The V end lost 2 bases, the J end lost 3 bases, and 12 bases lay between the germline ends. The CDR3 sequence: CASSFPSSGYNEQFF. CDR3 nucleotides: TGTGCCAGCAGCTTCCCCAGCAGCGGCTACAATGAGCAGTTCTTC.

The rearrangement uses TRBV19 and TRBJ2-7; 7 bases are a match to TRBD2. Germline CDR1 and CDR2: LNHDA and SQIVND (reference sequence). The V segment lost 3 bases and the J segment 3 bases; nucleotides outside the gene matches: 11. The CDR3 is made up of 16 amino acids. The CDR3 is CASSIWGAGRDYEQYF. DNA for the CDR3: TGTGCCAGTAGTATTTGGGGTGCAGGGAGGGACTACGAGCAGTACTTC.

V is TRBV29-1 and J is TRBJ2-1; the match to TRBD2 covers 10 bases. V gave up 3 bases and J gave up 4 bases; unmatched junction bases: 12. CDR1 is SQVTM, CDR2 ANQGSEA, per germline. This CDR3 region has 17 residues. CDR3: CSVEGLESGRAYNEQFF. The CDR3 DNA is TGCAGCGTTGAGGGCCTCGAAAGCGGGAGGGCTTACAATGAGCAGTTCTTC.

This chain links TRBV5-6 with TRBJ1-2; tentative D call: TRBD1 (6 bases). Germline V CDR1 and CDR2: SGHDT, YYEEEE. With 0 bases removed from V and 6 bases from J, the gap between germline ends came to 15 bases. The CDR3 has 15 residues. CDR3 amino acids: CASSLAKGGIHGYTF. The CDR3 nucleotides are TGTGCCAGCAGCTTGGCCAAAGGGGGTATCCATGGCTACACCTTC. Full variable domain (missing parts from reference TRBV5-6 and TRBJ1-2): DAGVTQSPTHLIKTRGQQVTLRCSPKSGHDTVSWYQQALGQGPQFIFQYYEEEERQRGNFPDRFSGHQFPNYSSELNVNALLLGDSALYLCASSLAKGGIHGYTFGSGTRLTVV.

The CDR3 coding sequence is TGTGCCAGCAGCTCTAGGACAGGGGGGAACACTGAAGCTTTCTTT. The encoded protein is CASSSRTGGNTEAFF. The gene calls are TRBV5-6 and TRBJ1-1; 10 positions agree with TRBD1. The CDR3 runs 15 residues. Per the germline V gene, CDR1 is SGHDT and CDR2 is YYEEEE. Trimming took 3 bases from V and 1 from J; bases not matched to a gene: 3. Drawing the rest from reference TRBV5-6 and TRBJ1-1, the complete variable domain is DAGVTQSPTHLIKTRGQQVTLRCSPKSGHDTVSWYQQALGQGPQFIFQYYEEEERQRGNFPDRFSGHQFPNYSSELNVNALLLGDSALYLCASSSRTGGNTEAFFGQGTRLTVV.

The J gene is TRBJ2-1, the V gene TRBV19, with 7 nucleotides matching TRBD1. Losses at the gene ends were 6 bases for V and 0 bases for J; bases not matched to a gene: 5. The germline CDR1 and CDR2 sequences are LNHDA and SQIVND (reference sequence). The CDR3 covers 15 residues. CDR3 region: CASSTQGSSYNEQFF. CDR3 DNA: TGTGCCAGTAGCACACAGGGGAGCTCCTACAATGAGCAGTTCTTC.

This chain uses TRBV10-3 with TRBJ1-4, with 9 bases that match TRBD1. The CDR3 loop spans 17 amino acids. V dropped 4 bases and J dropped 8; count of bases not matched to a gene: 14. CDR1 is ENHRY, CDR2 SYGVKD, per germline. CDR3 sequence (DNA): TGTGCCATCAGTGGGCCGACGAATACAGGGGGCTCGGAAAAACTGTTTTTT. Protein: CAISGPTNTGGSEKLFF.